This T cell receptor beta chain appears in the sequencing data of a study of T cell changes during pregnancy in multiple sclerosis. V lost 7 bases, J lost 8 bases, and 7 bases stayed unmatched. CDR3 length: 14 residues. Per the germline V gene, CDR1 is SNHLY and CDR2 is FYNNEI. The protocol was immunoSEQ multiplex PCR, while the TCRdb copy is restricted to in-frame clones and leaves out a portion. This sample has some 80,000 clones, with 94% found just once. Source: CD4+ T cells from peripheral blood mononuclear cells, taken after pregnancy. V and J are TRBV2 and TRBJ2-1; TRBD2 matches 11 bases. This TCR derives from a female donor with multiple sclerosis, enrolled in a pregnancy study. The CDR3 sequence is CASTLAGGVDEQFF. Written as DNA, the CDR3 is TGTGCCAGCACCCTAGCGGGAGGTGTCGATGAGCAGTTCTTC.